Ten or more counts support the clone carrying this TCR beta chain. Antigen unknown. Samples came from axillary lymph nodes draining the breast cancer. One entry per CDR3 protein results from TCRdb running MiXCR on the multiplex PCR reads. The sample includes about 180,000 distinct CDR3 sequences, more than 25% of them seen just once. This specimen belongs to a study of breast tumors, draining lymph nodes, adjacent tissues. Study conclusions and caveats: Tumor repertoires ranked between lymph nodes and nontumor tissue in diversity, with V and J gene preferences.

This CDR3 spans 13 amino acids. Germline CDR1 and CDR2: SQVTM and ANQGSEA. J gave up 4 bases and V 2 bases, and 1 base lay outside the gene matches. The chain couples TRBV29-1 to TRBJ2-7; 11 bases agree with TRBD1. Specimen: axillary lymph node tissue. The clonotype was recovered from a female donor with breast cancer. Some clones in this sample may be carry-over from other donors' samples. This CDR3 reads CSVERDRGYEQYF. The CDR3 DNA reads as TGCAGCGTTGAAAGGGACAGGGGGTACGAGCAGTACTTC.